The 20 T cell receptor beta chains reported below all come from one sample, sequenced in a study of blood T cells in healthy people across ages. A second roughly 6 to 12 cycle PCR used barcoded and J-beta primers. TCRdb used MiXCR to reprocess the 5' RACE reads, holding one entry per CDR3 protein. There are 1,800,000 or so distinct CDR3 sequences in the sample; roughly 43% occur only once, and more than 20% lies in the top ten. Sequencing input: blood. Receptors were obtained from a human donor in good health.

The V gene is TRBV7-2, the J gene TRBJ2-1; D not resolved. Germline CDR1 SGHTA, CDR2 FQGNSA. The CDR3 totals 12 residues. The V end was cut by 8 bases, the J end by 0 bases, with 5 bases between. The CDR3 DNA is TGTGCCAGCGCAAGCTCCTACAATGAGCAGTTCTTC. It translates to CASASSYNEQFF.

This rearrangement joins TRBV27 to TRBJ2-5; D call uncertain. Germline-derived CDR1 and CDR2 are MNHEY and SMNVEV (reference sequence). V gave up 7 bases and J gave up 1 base, with 10 bases separating them. The CDR3 length is 13 residues. The CDR3 DNA sequence: TGTGCCAGCAACTCCCGGGCCCAAGAGACCCAGTACTTC. It codes for CASNSRAQETQYF.

The table lists this clonotype with a few counts. V and J are TRBV29-1 and TRBJ2-5; D may be TRBD1 (7 bases). The end of the DNA aligns better with TRBJ2-7, so the J call may be wrong. The CDR3 contains 13 residues. The germline CDR1 and CDR2 sequences are SQVTM and ANQGSEA. In DNA, the CDR3 is TGCAGCGGCCTCCGGGCCCAGGGGGGCGAGCAGTACTTC. Translated, it gives CSGLRAQGGEQYF.

CDR3 nucleotide sequence: TGCGCCAGCAGCTTGGCTACGGTGTGGAGGGCAAATGAGCAGTTCTTC. This gives the protein CASSLATVWRANEQFF. The chain is built from TRBV5-1 and TRBJ2-1, with D perhaps TRBD2 (6 bases). The CDR3 has 16 amino acids. Germline V gene lookup returns CDR1 SGHRS and CDR2 YFSETQ. Trimming left V 0 bases short and J 7 bases short, with 17 bases between.

This clonotype was detected a few times. The genes are TRBV5-1 and TRBJ2-1, with a tentative D call TRBD2 (5 bases). The CDR3 is made up of 16 amino acids. V dropped 4 bases and J dropped 5 bases, with 19 bases sitting between them. The germline V gene has CDR1 SGHRS and CDR2 YFSETQ. The CDR3 spells CASSPWGGSGDNEQFF. The CDR3 DNA reads TGCGCCAGCAGCCCCTGGGGTGGGTCCGGGGACAATGAGCAGTTCTTC.

This clonotype was picked up a small number of times. The V and J genes are TRBV12-3 or TRBV12-4 and TRBJ2-1; TRBD1 matches 8 bases. V was clipped by 5 bases and J by 7 bases; unmatched bases: 13. This CDR3 region has 16 residues. CDR3 region: CASSPREDRASNEQFF. The DNA of the CDR3 is TGTGCCAGCAGTCCCAGAGAGGACAGGGCCAGTAATGAGCAGTTCTTC.

The J gene is TRBJ1-5, the V gene TRBV24-1, with 10 positions matching TRBD1. The CDR3 runs 16 residues. The germline CDR1 and CDR2 sequences are KGHDR and SFDVKD. V was clipped by 3 bases and J by 6 bases; unmatched bases: 7. The CDR3 loop reads CATSDRDRGVGQPQHF. The CDR3 DNA follows: TGTGCCACCAGTGATCGGGACAGGGGAGTCGGTCAGCCCCAGCATTTT.

This chain uses TRBV5-1 with TRBJ2-5; D is unclear. The V end was cut by 6 bases, the J end by 5 bases, with 14 bases between. This CDR3 has 13 residues. Germline V CDR1 and CDR2: SGHRS, YFSETQ. The CDR3 here is CASNLEEEETQYF. CDR3 sequence (DNA): TGCGCCAGCAACTTAGAAGAGGAGGAGACCCAGTACTTC.

The V and J genes are TRBV30 and TRBJ1-1; 9 bases align to TRBD1. CDR1 and CDR2 (germline): GTSNPN, SVGIG (reference sequence). CDR3 length equals 12 residues. With V trimmed by 3 bases and J by 6 bases, 2 bases remained unmatched. The CDR3 here is CAWSYRGPEAFF. CDR3 coding DNA: TGTGCCTGGAGCTACAGGGGGCCTGAAGCTTTCTTT.

This chain links TRBV20-1 with TRBJ2-4; weak D call: TRBD1 (6 bases). With 6 bases removed from V and 9 bases from J, the gap between germline ends came to 18 bases. The CDR3 sequence is 13 residues long. Germline V gene sequence: CDR1 DFQATT, CDR2 SNEGSKA (reference sequence). CDR3 loop: CSARPWDTTIQYF. CDR3 DNA: TGCAGTGCCAGGCCCTGGGACACTACCATTCAGTACTTC.

About this clonotype itself: Its ends do not fully match the called genes, so a read error is possible. The V and J genes are TRBV14 and TRBJ2-5, with D perhaps given as TRBD1 or TRBD2 (6 bases each). The CDR3 consists of 13 residues. Germline CDR1 SGHDN, CDR2 FVKESK. The CDR3 here is CASSPEGGLKTHF. Written as DNA, the CDR3 is TGTGCCAGCAGCCCCGAGGGGGGACTCAAAACCCACTTC. Using reference TRBV14 and TRBJ2-5 for the parts outside the CDR3, the full variable domain is EAGVTQFPSHSVIEKGQTVTLRCDPISGHDNLYWYRRVMGKEIKFLLHFVKESKQDESGMPNNRFLAERTGGTYSTLKVQPAELEDSGVYFCASSPEGGLKTHFGPGTRLLVL.

This clonotype was observed a few times. The CDR3 loop is CASSTTGRGFEAFF. CDR3 bases: TGTGCCAGCTCTACGACAGGAAGGGGCTTTGAAGCTTTCTTT. This sequence joins TRBV12-3 or TRBV12-4 and TRBJ1-1, with a possible D match to TRBD1 (6 bases). This CDR3 is 14 amino acids long. Trimming shortened V by 8 bases and J by 7 bases, and 20 bases separated the two germline ends.

This clonotype was counted a few times. At one boundary the junction diverges from the germline segment, which might be a read error. CDR3: CAVSESTGVDIKTQYF. The DNA for the CDR3 is TGTGCCGTCAGTGAGTCGACGGGAGTAGACATAAAGACCCAGTACTTC. V and J are TRBV10-3 and TRBJ2-5; possibly TRBD2 for D (6 bases). The CDR3 sequence is 16 residues long. In germline, CDR1 is ENHRY, CDR2 SYGVKD.

This clonotype was recorded a few times. The CDR3 DNA follows: TGTGCCAGCACGGGGATCCGGGGGACGCAGTATTTT. Translating gives CASTGIRGTQYF. V usage is TRBV12-3 or TRBV12-4 and J usage is TRBJ2-3; D is perhaps TRBD2 (6 bases). V was clipped by 7 bases and J by 9 bases, with 14 bases between them. The length of the CDR3 is 12 residues.

This clonotype was recorded once. The rearrangement uses TRBV29-1 and TRBJ2-3, with 12 bases aligning to TRBD2. Germline V lookup: CDR1 SQVTM, CDR2 ANQGSEA. The V gene end was trimmed by 7 bases and the J gene end by 7 bases; junction bases not matched to a gene: 6. This CDR3 contains 13 residues. CDR3 in DNA: TGCAGCGCCAGGACTAGCGGGATATATACGCAGTATTTT. It specifies CSARTSGIYTQYF.

This clonotype was recorded a few times. The chain links TRBV6-1 to TRBJ2-3; TRBD1 aligns across 10 bases. V shed 1 base, J shed 0 bases, and the junction held 4 bases outside the gene matches. There are 17 residues in the CDR3. Germline V gene data show CDR1 as MNHNS and CDR2 as SASEGT. CDR3 nucleotides: TGTGCCAGCAGTGAAGATGGGACAGGGGTTAGCACAGATACGCAGTATTTT. Its protein product is CASSEDGTGVSTDTQYF.

This clonotype turned up a few times. The chain is built from TRBV6-2 or TRBV6-3 and TRBJ2-5; D gene ambiguous. V was trimmed by 7 bases and J by 7 bases, leaving 25 bases between them. The germline V gene has CDR1 MNHEY and CDR2 SVGEGT. The CDR3 has 16 residues. The CDR3, as DNA: TGTGCCAGCACCTCCATACCCCGGGCTCTCTCGGGGACCCAGTACTTC. It codes for CASTSIPRALSGTQYF.

This rearrangement joins TRBV4-1 to TRBJ2-3; TRBD2 aligns across 10 bases. Looked up from germline, CDR1 is MGHRA and CDR2 is YSYEKL. The CDR3 consists of 16 residues. After removal of 4 bases from V and 5 bases from J, the junction contained 9 bases not matched to a gene. The CDR3 reads CASSPIGSGGRDTQYF. In DNA form, the CDR3 reads TGCGCCAGCAGCCCCATAGGTAGCGGGGGGAGAGATACGCAGTATTTT.

This chain uses TRBV10-3 with TRBJ2-3, with 9 bases that match TRBD2. V shed 4 bases, J shed 1 base, and the junction held 9 bases outside the gene matches. This CDR3 has 17 residues. Germline lookup yields CDR1 ENHRY and CDR2 SYGVKD. The CDR3 here is CAISGRLAATGTDTQYF. The CDR3 region has the DNA TGTGCCATCAGTGGGAGACTAGCGGCCACTGGCACAGATACGCAGTATTTT.

This clonotype was counted only a few times. The genes are TRBV7-9 and TRBJ2-6; a possible D gene is TRBD1 (6 bases). Per germline, CDR1 SEHNR and CDR2 FQNEAQ (reference sequence). V lost 3 bases and J lost 1, with 13 bases in between. CDR3 length equals 17 residues. CDR3 in amino acids: CASSFWAGDSGANVLTF. As DNA, the CDR3 is TGTGCCAGCAGCTTCTGGGCAGGGGATTCTGGGGCCAACGTCCTGACTTTC. Full variable domain (outside the CDR3, taken from reference TRBV7-9 and TRBJ2-6): DTGVSQNPRHKITKRGQNVTFRCDPISEHNRLYWYRQTLGQGPEFLTYFQNEAQLEKSRLLSDRFSAERPKGSFSTLEIQRTEQGDSAMYLCASSFWAGDSGANVLTFGAGSRLTVL.